The subject of this entry is one T cell receptor (beta chain). Its binding antigen is unknown. Base-call qualities are not available, and no considerably larger clone is one nucleotide away. Taken with the paper, the label for time point translates to: baseline before first vaccination. Vaccinee samples came from UK trials COV001 and COV002, including a single-blind randomized controlled phase 2/3 trial of AZD1222 (ChAdOx1 nCoV-19) in healthy adults. For TCRbeta chain sequencing, PBMC samples were collected from trial participants at day 0 and at day 28 after the second dose. The sample belongs to a study of T cell responses to AZD1222 COVID-19 vaccine (dated by TCRdb to the early 2020s). Broadly, across the study: Because spike-specific TCR depth and breadth did not differ between the two schedules, AZD1222 recipients who got a second dose at roughly 4 weeks were pooled with those who got a second dose at roughly 12 weeks. Trial participants were enrolled by age into 18-55, 56-69 and 70-plus year subgroups, with approximately 160, 26 and 62 TCR-sequenced participants respectively. A total of 230 to 250 trial participants underwent TCR sequencing, of whom around 210 had received two doses of AZD1222 and around 25 had received two doses of the MenACWY control vaccine. The full study reports these points: A significant rise in spike-specific TCR breadth and depth was observed after two AZD1222 doses relative to day 0 and relative to MenACWY recipients. No day 14 peak-response samples were available, so repertoires were characterized only after the peak T cell response. Most participants were white British and females outnumbered males, and the authors suggested that clonal diversity may have been underestimated. Reportedly, close to half of the unique spike-specific TCRs recognized epitopes lying outside the regions that are mutated in the B.1.351 and B.1.1.7 variants. The 56-69-year group was small, and its depth increase did not reach significance, likely because of low power. Conclusions about previously exposed vaccinees were limited because only six AZD1222 recipients were SARS-CoV-2 seropositive at baseline. The whole spike protein was spanned by vaccine-associated CD4 TCRs, and dominant responses were seen in regions 160-218 and 743-854.

The CDR3 regions of human TCRbeta chains were analyzed by immunosequencing. The study's own analysis went as follows. Repertoire TCRs were checked for matches against a reference library of SARS-CoV-2-specific TCRs that had been generated using the MIRA antigen-specificity platform. Breadth meant the fraction of unique TCRs that were SARS-CoV-2-associated, whereas depth meant the fraction of total T cells that were SARS-CoV-2-associated. Using the MIRA data, each spike-specific TCR was assigned both to the spike region to which the TCR was reactive and to a CD4 or CD8 class. Log10-transformed breadth and depth values were compared by one-way ANOVA with Sidak's multiple comparisons tests. TCRdb's version of the immuneACCESS table is confined to in-frame rearrangements and falls short of the full clone set. An unresolved V gene accounts for under half of the shortfall where checked; the remainder is of unknown origin. Clonal size and the V and J genes are those of that table, whereas D and trimming came from the DNA. Counted in this sample were 100,000 or so clones; around 94% of them appeared once. The leading ten clones occupy about 2.2% of the sample.

The CDR3 runs 15 residues from the cysteine to the phenylalanine. The retained sequence is limited to the CDR3, 45 bases, with the frame set at the first base. V has 5 bases trimmed and J has 5 bases trimmed; junction bases matching no gene number 5. CDR1 SEHNR and CDR2 FQNEAQ were looked up in the germline V gene (reference sequence). The sample in question was peripheral blood, obtained on day 0 of AZD1222 vaccination. This clonotype originated in an adult in good health. The receptor chain draws on TRBV7-9 and TRBJ2-1, with TRBD1 matching 11 junction bases. The DNA is TGTGCCAGCAGCCCCCCGGGACAGGGGGACAATGAGCAGTTCTTC. This is translated as CASSPPGQGDNEQFF. Extended through the reference TRBV7-9 and TRBJ2-1 proteins, this CDR3 yields the full variable domain: DTGVSQNPRHKITKRGQNVTFRCDPISEHNRLYWYRQTLGQGPEFLTYFQNEAQLEKSRLLSDRFSAERPKGSFSTLEIQRTEQGDSAMYLCASSPPGQGDNEQFFGPGTRLTVL.